This T cell receptor beta chain was identified in a study of neoadjuvant nivolumab and ipilimumab in lung cancer. Using immunoSEQ multiplex PCR, the repertoire was profiled, and TCRdb retains in-frame clones only, with some absent. Of over 25,000 clones listed, 92% were seen once; the top ten hold 2.1%. The sample in question was peripheral blood, obtained after neoadjuvant nivolumab, alone or with ipilimumab, at or shortly before surgery. This TCR came from an adult with non-small cell lung cancer.

In DNA form, the CDR3 reads TGCGCCAGCAGTCCAGGGGTCGGGGGTAATCCAGAGACCCAGTACTTC. Its translation is CASSPGVGGNPETQYF. The chain has TRBV5-1 and TRBJ2-5; D is possibly TRBD1 or TRBD2 (6 bases each). Germline CDR1 and CDR2: SGHRS and YFSETQ. V was clipped by 5 bases and J by 4 bases, with 21 bases between them. The CDR3 covers 16 residues.